A selection of T cell receptor beta chains follows, all from one sample in a study of cytomegalovirus exposure and HLA in healthy donors. The protocol was immunoSEQ multiplex PCR, while the TCRdb copy is restricted to in-frame clones and leaves out a portion. This table holds about 110,000 clones, roughly three quarters found once. The source material was PBMCs. The receptors were gathered from a woman younger than 35 in good health and CMV-seropositive. The CDR3 runs from the conserved cysteine through the conserved F or W. A D gene is named only where the DNA matches it firmly. Size tells how often a clone was seen (once, few, many) or the class of an expanded clone, and some rows leave it out.

>TRBD1|TRBV9|TRBJ2-5|-
TGTGCCAGCAGCTTCCAAGGACAGGGGCAGGAGACCCAGTACTTC
CASSFQGQGQETQYF
>-|TRBV5-5|TRBJ1-2|-
TGTGCCAGCAGTTTCGGCCTGGGGGCGACGTATGGCTACACCTTC
CASSFGLGATYGYTF
>-|TRBV27|TRBJ1-5|-
TGTGCCAGCTCGACCCTGGCAGGCGGCAATCAGCCCCAGCATTTT
CASSTLAGGNQPQHF
>TRBD1|TRBV30|TRBJ1-5|-
TGTGCCTGGAGTGTATGGGGACAGGGGGAATTTCAGCCCCAGCATTTT
CAWSVWGQGEFQPQHF
>-|TRBV6-5|TRBJ2-5|-
TGTGCCAGCAGGCCGCGGGGTCATGTTGAGACCCAGTACTTC
CASRPRGHVETQYF
>TRBD1|TRBV30|TRBJ1-5|-
TGTGCCTGGAGGCGCGACAGGGGTCAGCCCCAGCATTTT
CAWRRDRGQPQHF
>TRBD1|TRBV18|TRBJ1-1|-
TGTGCCAGCTCACGTCGACAGGGGCGGAACACTGAAGCTTTCTTT
CASSRRQGRNTEAFF
>-|TRBV19|TRBJ1-1|-
TGTGCCAGTAGTATAGCACGGGGGACCGAAGCTTTCTTT
CASSIARGTEAFF
>TRBD1|TRBV5-1|TRBJ1-2|-
TGCGCCAGCAGCTCCCTGGACAGGGGGTATGGCTACACCTTC
CASSSLDRGYGYTF
>-|TRBV5-5|TRBJ2-1|-
TGTGCCAGCAGCTTGGCGAGGATAAATGAGCAGTTCTTC
CASSLARINEQFF
>-|TRBV6-5|TRBJ2-7|-
TGTGCCAGCAGTTCGACCGGGACATACGAGCAGTACTTC
CASSSTGTYEQYF
>-|TRBV27|TRBJ1-5|-
TGTGCCAGCAGTCTCCAGGGGAAGAAGCCCCAGCATTTT
CASSLQGKKPQHF
>-|TRBV23-1|TRBJ1-5|-
TGCGCCAGCAGTCATACCCCTTTGCGGTACAATCAGCCCCAGCATTTT
CASSHTPLRYNQPQHF
>-|TRBV9|TRBJ2-7|-
TGTGCCAGCAGCGGAGGGGACACATTTTACGAGCAGTACTTC
CASSGGDTFYEQYF
>-|TRBV1|TRBJ2-5|once
TGCACCAGCAGAACCGAAGGACTAGCGGACCAAGAGACCCAGTACTTC
CTSRTEGLADQETQYF
>TRBD2|TRBV7-9|TRBJ2-1|-
TGTGCCAGCAGCGACTCCAAGGGACTAGTAGAAGAGCAGTTCTTC
CASSDSKGLVEEQFF
>-|TRBV28|TRBJ1-4|-
TGTGCCAGCAGTTCCAGTGAAAAACTGTTTTTT
CASSSSEKLFF